Below are 22 T cell receptor beta chains sequenced from a single sample in a study of blood T cell repertoires in COVID-19. The data were produced by immunoSEQ multiplex PCR, yet TCRdb's version contains in-frame clones alone and is incomplete. The sample lists some 90,000 clones, approximately 90% occurring once. Sequenced: peripheral blood. These receptors all come from a man between 50 and 59 years old with acute or convalescent COVID-19.

V usage is TRBV6-1 and J usage is TRBJ1-1, with D hard to call. With 2 bases removed from V and 7 bases from J, the gap between germline ends came to 2 bases. Germline V gene sequence: CDR1 MNHNS, CDR2 SASEGT. The CDR3 covers 10 residues. CDR3 in DNA: TGTGCCAGCAGTGAATATGAAGCTTTCTTT. Protein sequence: CASSEYEAFF.

The chain uses TRBV9 and TRBJ2-5; 8 positions agree with TRBD2. With 4 bases clipped from V and 5 bases from J, the junction kept 10 bases outside the gene matches. Germline CDR1 is SGDLS and CDR2 is YYNGEE. The CDR3 covers 15 residues. CDR3 coding DNA: TGTGCCAGCAGCCCCCGCGGGGGGCAGGGGGAGACCCAGTACTTC. It yields the protein CASSPRGGQGETQYF.

On this clone itself: Other nucleotide sequences from this sample produce the same CDR3. The genes are TRBV6-5 and TRBJ1-1, with 7 nucleotides matching TRBD1. V was clipped by 2 bases and J by 1 base; unmatched bases: 4. The CDR3 extends over 15 amino acids. Looked up from germline, CDR1 is MNHEY and CDR2 is SVGAGI. CDR3 region: CASSYRGGGNTEAFF. In nucleotides, the CDR3 is TGTGCCAGCAGTTACAGAGGGGGCGGGAACACTGAAGCTTTCTTT.

This chain uses TRBV20-1 with TRBJ2-5; possibly TRBD1 for D (6 bases). The CDR3 has 11 residues. Germline V lookup: CDR1 DFQATT, CDR2 SNEGSKA (reference sequence). V lost 5 bases, J lost 8 bases, and 12 bases lay in between. CDR3 bases: TGCAGTGCTGCTCAAGGGACAACCCAGTACTTC. Translating it yields CSAAQGTTQYF.

The genes are TRBV11-2 and TRBJ2-7; TRBD2 matches at 9 bases. This CDR3 spans 16 amino acids. Per the germline V gene, CDR1 is SGHAT and CDR2 is FQNNGV. After removal of 3 bases from V and 2 bases from J, the junction contained 8 bases not matched to a gene. CDR3 sequence: CASSFQFSGSPYEQYF. For the CDR3, the DNA is TGTGCCAGCAGCTTTCAATTTAGCGGGAGTCCCTACGAGCAGTACTTC.

The chain couples TRBV28 to TRBJ1-2; the match to TRBD1 covers 8 bases. Unmatched junction bases numbered 7, after V lost 6 bases and J lost 7 bases. The CDR3 is made up of 13 amino acids. Germline V gene sequence: CDR1 MDHEN, CDR2 SYDVKM. In nucleotides, the CDR3 is TGTGCCAGCAGCCGGGACAGGATAGGTGGCTACACCTTC. This sequence encodes CASSRDRIGGYTF.

This chain uses TRBV3-1 (or the pseudogene TRBV3-2) with TRBJ2-1, with D perhaps matching TRBD1 (5 bases). Germline V CDR1 and CDR2: LGHDT, YNNKEL (reference sequence). The CDR3 length is 15 residues. Trimming removed 0 bases at V and 5 bases at J, with 11 bases between. CDR3 sequence reads: CASSQDAGIHNEQFF. CDR3 nucleotides: TGTGCCAGCAGCCAAGATGCAGGGATCCACAATGAGCAGTTCTTC.

The rearrangement joins TRBV5-1 to TRBJ2-5; TRBD2 matches at 11 bases. Germline lookup yields CDR1 SGHRS and CDR2 YFSETQ. J was trimmed by 5 bases and V by 0 bases; bases with no gene match: 9. The CDR3 runs 17 residues. The CDR3 region is CASSLAYSGGAGETQYF. As DNA, the CDR3 is TGCGCCAGCAGCTTGGCATATAGCGGGGGGGCCGGGGAGACCCAGTACTTC. The variable domain in full, with the rest retrieved from reference TRBV5-1 and TRBJ2-5, is KAGVTQTPRYLIKTRGQQVTLSCSPISGHRSVSWYQQTPGQGLQFLFEYFSETQRNKGNFPGRFSGRQFSNSRSEMNVSTLELGDSALYLCASSLAYSGGAGETQYFGPGTRLLVL.

The genes are TRBV6-2 or TRBV6-3 and TRBJ1-2; 8 bases line up with TRBD1. The V gene's germline CDR1 is MNHEY and CDR2 SVGEGT. The CDR3 runs to 15 residues. The V segment lost 4 bases and the J segment 6 bases; nucleotides outside the gene matches: 10. The CDR3 DNA is TGTGCCAGCAGTTTCACAGGGGGGACCACCAATGGCTACACCTTC. Residues: CASSFTGGTTNGYTF.

The chain uses TRBV5-6 and TRBJ2-1; D remains ambiguous. CDR1 is SGHDT and CDR2 is YYEEEE in the germline V gene. Trimming took off 1 base at V and 10 bases at J, with 6 bases between the two ends. The CDR3 covers 11 residues. CDR3 sequence reads: CASSLTYEQFF. The CDR3 region has the DNA TGTGCCAGCAGCTTGACTTACGAGCAGTTCTTC.

The chain employs TRBV5-8 and TRBJ2-1, with 8 bases identical to TRBD2. V lost 0 bases and J lost 4; bases outside the gene matches: 3. In germline, CDR1 is SGHTS, CDR2 YDEGEE. CDR3 length equals 15 residues. The CDR3 spells CASSLAAGDYNEQFF. The CDR3 DNA is TGTGCCAGCAGCTTGGCAGCGGGGGATTACAATGAGCAGTTCTTC.

The V gene is TRBV5-1, the J gene TRBJ2-5; 14 bases fit TRBD2. This CDR3 has 15 residues. Germline CDR1 reads SGHRS; CDR2 reads YFSETQ. J was trimmed by 4 bases and V by 4 bases; bases with no gene match: 3. The CDR3 loop reads CASSRTSGGLETQYF. CDR3 DNA sequence: TGCGCCAGCAGCCGGACTAGCGGGGGGTTAGAGACCCAGTACTTC.

The chain couples TRBV29-1 to TRBJ1-2, with D maybe TRBD1 (5 bases). CDR3 size: 13 residues. Germline V gene data show CDR1 as SQVTM and CDR2 as ANQGSEA. The germline V and J ends were trimmed by 3 bases and 8 bases, with 16 bases remaining between them. The CDR3 nucleotides are TGCAGCGTTGAGGGGCACTCCGCCAGCGGCTACACCTTC. This codes for CSVEGHSASGYTF.

The chain employs TRBV5-8 and TRBJ1-1, with TRBD1 as a possible D gene (5 bases). Deletions cut 7 bases from V and 4 bases from J, with 14 bases between. CDR1 and CDR2 (germline): SGHTS, YDEGEE. The CDR3 length is 13 residues. The chain's CDR3 is CASQIQGATEAFF. In DNA, the CDR3 is TGTGCCAGCCAAATTCAGGGCGCCACTGAAGCTTTCTTT.

The chain recombines TRBV3-1 (or the pseudogene TRBV3-2) with TRBJ2-1; D is unresolved. CDR1 and CDR2 from the germline V gene are LGHDT and YNNKEL (reference sequence). This CDR3 contains 11 residues. V lost 2 bases, J lost 8 bases, and 4 bases lay in between. CDR3 coding DNA: TGTGCCAGCAGCCAAAACTATGAGCAGTTCTTC. It specifies CASSQNYEQFF.

The genes are TRBV7-2 and TRBJ2-6; maybe TRBD1 (5 bases). Germline V gives CDR1 SGHTA, CDR2 FQGNSA. The CDR3 is 19 residues long. The V end was cut by 4 bases, the J end by 4 bases, with 23 bases between. The CDR3 bases are TGTGCCAGCAGCTCGACGGCCAGGGCCTTTACCTCCGGGGCCAACGTCCTGACTTTC. Protein: CASSSTARAFTSGANVLTF.

The V and J genes are TRBV30 and TRBJ2-4, with 9 bases that match TRBD2. V lost 2 bases and J lost 3; bases outside the gene matches: 5. CDR3 length: 15 residues. Germline CDR1 GTSNPN, CDR2 SVGIG (reference sequence). CDR3 bases: TGTGCCTGGAGTAGGACTAGCGTGGGCAAAAACATTCAGTACTTC. Its translation is CAWSRTSVGKNIQYF.

For the CDR3, the DNA is TGTGCCAGCAGCTTCAGACAGGGAGCCAAGTCCTTCTACGAGCAGTACTTC. Its protein is CASSFRQGAKSFYEQYF. The chain carries TRBV5-5 and TRBJ2-7; 7 bases fit TRBD1. CDR3 length: 17 residues. With 2 bases clipped from V and 3 bases from J, the junction kept 14 bases outside the gene matches. Per the germline V gene, CDR1 is SGHKS and CDR2 is YYEKEE (reference sequence).

The chain recombines TRBV4-3 with TRBJ1-3, with a weak D call TRBD1 (6 bases). The CDR3 is made up of 18 amino acids. Germline assignment: CDR1 LGHNA and CDR2 YSLEER. V was shortened by 0 bases and J by 6 bases, with 21 bases between the two germline ends. As DNA, the CDR3 is TGCGCCAGCAGCCAAGATCCGGGCCTAACAGGGAGGGAAAACACCATATATTTT. Amino acids: CASSQDPGLTGRENTIYF.

V usage is TRBV19 and J usage is TRBJ1-5, with a weak D call TRBD1 (5 bases). V was cut by 7 bases and J by 7 bases, with 14 bases left in between. Germline lookup yields CDR1 LNHDA and CDR2 SQIVND (reference sequence). This CDR3 is 13 amino acids long. The CDR3 region is CASTMTEGQPQHF. CDR3 DNA sequence: TGTGCCAGTACCATGACAGAAGGACAGCCCCAGCATTTT.

This chain uses TRBV10-2 with TRBJ1-5; D not resolved. CDR1 WSHSY and CDR2 SAAADI come from the germline V gene. With 2 bases removed from V and 0 bases from J, the gap between germline ends came to 5 bases. The CDR3 has 14 residues. The CDR3: CASSEPGSNQPQHF. The CDR3 DNA sequence: TGCGCCAGCAGTGAGCCCGGTAGCAATCAGCCCCAGCATTTT.

The CDR3 sequence is CASSIGSGDEQYV. CDR3 DNA: TGTGCCAGTAGTATAGGGTCCGGGGACGAGCAGTACGTC. The rearrangement joins TRBV19 to TRBJ2-7, with D possibly matching TRBD2 (5 bases). In germline, CDR1 is LNHDA, CDR2 SQIVND (reference sequence). Trimming pared 1 base from V and 5 bases from J, leaving 9 bases between. This CDR3 contains 13 residues.